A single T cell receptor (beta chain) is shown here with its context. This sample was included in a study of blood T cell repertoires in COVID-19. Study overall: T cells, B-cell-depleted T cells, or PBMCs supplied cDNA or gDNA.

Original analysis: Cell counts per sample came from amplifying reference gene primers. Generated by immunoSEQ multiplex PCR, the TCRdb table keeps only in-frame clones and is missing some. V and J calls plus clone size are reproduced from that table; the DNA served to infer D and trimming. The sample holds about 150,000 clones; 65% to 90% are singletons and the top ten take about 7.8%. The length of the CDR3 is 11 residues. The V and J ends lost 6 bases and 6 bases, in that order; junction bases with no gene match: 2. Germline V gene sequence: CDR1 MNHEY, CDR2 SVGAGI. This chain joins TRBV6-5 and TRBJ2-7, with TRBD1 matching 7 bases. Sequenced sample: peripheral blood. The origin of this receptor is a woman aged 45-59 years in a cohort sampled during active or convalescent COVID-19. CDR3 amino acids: CASRYRGEQYF. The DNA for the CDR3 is TGTGCCAGCAGATACAGGGGCGAGCAGTACTTC.